Following are 22 T cell receptor beta chains from one sample sequenced in a study of metastatic and nonmetastatic thyroid tumors (dated by TCRdb to 2019 to 2021). The receptor library was made with PCR. Sequencing used an Illumina HiSeq 4000. TCRdb trimmed the raw reads at Q25, called clones with MiXCR and kept productive beta chains. The sample contains around 41,000 clones, about 3.2% of them found a single time. Clones ranked in the top ten supply 9.5% to 10% of the sample. No patient had received any treatment before thyroid surgery. Sequencing was done on a sample of blood. The source of these receptors is a female donor with papillary thyroid cancer or a benign thyroid nodule (not recorded which). Some clones in this sample may be carry-over from other donors' samples.

The rearrangement joins TRBV6-2 or TRBV6-3 to TRBJ1-5, with no clear D. This CDR3 region has 16 residues. The germline CDR1 and CDR2 sequences are MNHEY and SVGEGT. Trimming pared 2 bases from V and 0 bases from J, leaving 11 bases between. The CDR3 reads CASSYTRVDSNQPQHF. In DNA form, the CDR3 reads TGTGCCAGCAGTTACACTCGAGTCGATAGCAATCAGCCCCAGCATTTT.

Many counts were recorded for this clone. The V call is TRBV3-1, the J call TRBJ2-1; weak D call: TRBD1 (5 bases). V was cut by 1 base and J by 4 bases, with 14 bases left in between. The CDR3 runs 16 residues. CDR1 and CDR2 from the germline V gene are LGHDT and YNNKEL (reference sequence). The CDR3 region is CASSQGRGIRYNEQFF. The DNA for the CDR3 is TGTGCCAGCAGCCAAGGAAGGGGCATCCGGTACAATGAGCAGTTCTTC.

This clone was found a few times. The chain carries TRBV28 and TRBJ1-1; 7 positions agree with TRBD1. CDR3 length: 16 amino acids. Germline V gene lookup returns CDR1 MDHEN and CDR2 SYDVKM. J gave up 5 bases and V 3 bases, and 12 bases lay outside the gene matches. CDR3 residues: CASSFTIRGGGTEAFF. CDR3 sequence (DNA): TGTGCCAGCAGTTTCACTATCAGGGGGGGAGGGACTGAAGCTTTCTTT.

This clone was seen only a few times. The chain uses TRBV12-3 or TRBV12-4 and TRBJ2-5, with TRBD2 matching 10 bases. Germline trimming cut 4 bases from V and 0 bases from J; bases unmatched to any gene: 5. This CDR3 contains 16 residues. For the CDR3, the DNA is TGTGCCAGCAGTTCGAGTAGCGGGGGGTACCAAGAGACCCAGTACTTC. Amino acids: CASSSSSGGYQETQYF.

This clone occurred many times. V is TRBV24-1 and J is TRBJ1-3; possibly TRBD1 for D (5 bases). V gave up 7 bases and J gave up 3 bases, with 6 bases separating them. The CDR3 totals 12 residues. Germline assignment: CDR1 KGHDR and CDR2 SFDVKD. The CDR3 protein is CATSDSGNTIYF. The CDR3 DNA reads as TGTGCCACCAGCGACAGTGGAAACACCATATATTTT.

This clone was recorded a few times. This chain uses TRBV28 with TRBJ2-1, with a tentative D call TRBD1 (5 bases). Germline V gives CDR1 MDHEN, CDR2 SYDVKM. The CDR3 is 15 residues long. With 1 base removed from V and 3 bases from J, the gap between germline ends came to 10 bases. The CDR3 here is CASSLSRVGYNEQFF. The CDR3, as DNA: TGTGCCAGCAGTTTATCCAGGGTGGGCTACAATGAGCAGTTCTTC.

This clone was recorded many times. The V call is TRBV6-1, the J call TRBJ1-3; the D is unclear. Germline V CDR1 and CDR2: MNHNS, SASEGT. V lost 3 bases and J lost 1, with 10 bases in between. The CDR3 covers 15 residues. DNA of the CDR3: TGTGCCAGCAGTGAGGGAACCAGATCTGGAAACACCATATATTTT. Protein sequence: CASSEGTRSGNTIYF.

The sample holds many counts of this clone. The chain has TRBV2 and TRBJ2-2; unclear D gene. The CDR3 is 13 residues long. V lost 6 bases and J lost 4, with 9 bases in between. Germline V gene lookup returns CDR1 SNHLY and CDR2 FYNNEI. The CDR3 DNA follows: TGTGCCAGCAGGGTCGATGGCACCGGGGAGCTGTTTTTT. Amino acid sequence: CASRVDGTGELFF.

On this clone: The junction departs from germline at one end; a sequencing error may be responsible. The chain joins TRBV19 to TRBJ2-7, with D tentatively TRBD1 (5 bases). This CDR3 region has 14 residues. CDR1 is LNHDA, CDR2 SQIVND, per germline (reference sequence). In DNA form, the CDR3 reads TGTGCCAGTAGTTATCGCGACAGCACCTACGAGCGGTACTTC. Translating it yields CASSYRDSTYERYF.

This clone was detected many times. The genes are TRBV20-1 and TRBJ1-6; 8 bases match TRBD1. Per germline, CDR1 DFQATT and CDR2 SNEGSKA (reference sequence). Trimming took 5 bases from V and 8 from J; bases not matched to a gene: 2. This CDR3 spans 12 amino acids. The CDR3: CSAEQGDSPLHF. The CDR3 nucleotides read TGCAGTGCTGAACAGGGGGATTCACCCCTCCACTTT.

The sample holds a few counts of this clone. This chain uses TRBV6-1 with TRBJ1-5; D is perhaps TRBD1 (5 bases). The ends were cut back, 10 bases at V and 0 bases at J, with 16 bases in the middle. Germline lookup yields CDR1 MNHNS and CDR2 SASEGT. The CDR3 length is 15 residues. CDR3 nucleotides: TGTGCCATCAGGGCCCGTATCTATAGCAATCAGCCCCAGCATTTT. Encoded protein: CAIRARIYSNQPQHF.

This clone showed up many times. This chain uses TRBV7-9 with TRBJ2-2, with 11 bases identical to TRBD2. The CDR3 consists of 16 residues. Losses at the gene ends were 6 bases for V and 5 bases for J; bases not matched to a gene: 8. The germline V gene has CDR1 SEHNR and CDR2 FQNEAQ (reference sequence). The CDR3 reads CASSFRLAGRTGELFF. The CDR3, as DNA: TGTGCCAGCAGTTTTCGACTAGCGGGACGTACCGGGGAGCTGTTTTTT.

This clone was observed at least ten times. Since a much larger clone is just one base distant, this may be a read error. The same CDR3 also results from other DNA sequences found in this sample. This chain joins TRBV7-8 and TRBJ2-7; 8 nucleotides line up with TRBD2. The germline CDR1 and CDR2 sequences are SGHVS and FQNEAQ. This CDR3 has 15 residues. CDR3 protein: CASSLASGDTYEQYF. CDR3 nucleotides: TGTGCCAGCAGCTTAGCTAGCGGGGATACCTATGAGCAGTACTTC.

Ten or more counts support this clone. Since a much larger clone is just one base distant, this may be a read error. Other nucleotide sequences from this sample produce the same CDR3. The rearrangement links TRBV7-9 to TRBJ2-3; weak D call: TRBD2 (6 bases). V was trimmed by 6 bases and J by 7 bases, leaving 23 bases between them. The germline CDR1 and CDR2 sequences are SEHNR and FQNEAQ (reference sequence). The CDR3 totals 16 residues. In nucleotides, the CDR3 is TGTGCCAGCAGTGCCGGACTCCGGAGGGCTTCTCATACGCAGTATTTT. This gives the protein CASSAGLRRASHTQYF.

This clone has a count of ten or more. V usage is TRBV12-3 or TRBV12-4 and J usage is TRBJ2-5; 7 bases fit TRBD2. This CDR3 has 15 amino acids. Trimming at V came to 5 bases and at J to 0 bases, leaving 6 bases not matched to a gene. In DNA form, the CDR3 reads TGTGCCAGCAGTAGAACTAGCGCGAACCAAGAGACCCAGTACTTC. Amino acids: CASSRTSANQETQYF.

This clone came up many times. The chain recombines TRBV4-2 with TRBJ1-3; D is unresolved. Germline CDR1 LGHNA, CDR2 YNFKEQ. There are 16 residues in the CDR3. Deletions cut 1 base from V and 0 bases from J, with 10 bases between. This chain's CDR3 is CASSQVGRNSGNTIYF. CDR3 coding DNA: TGTGCCAGCAGCCAAGTTGGGCGAAACTCTGGAAACACCATATATTTT.

This clone has a count of ten or more. The V call is TRBV20-1, the J call TRBJ1-6; no firm D call. Germline loops: CDR1 DFQATT, CDR2 SNEGSKA (reference sequence). V lost 6 bases, J lost 6 bases, and 15 bases lay in between. This CDR3 has 14 amino acids. The CDR3 sequence: CSAKEGKGNSPLHF. CDR3 in DNA: TGCAGTGCAAAGGAGGGAAAGGGTAATTCACCCCTCCACTTT.

This clone has a handful of counts. The V call is TRBV12-3 or TRBV12-4, the J call TRBJ2-7; D is undetermined. This CDR3 is 11 amino acids long. V lost 3 bases and J 3 bases, leaving 3 bases between the germline ends. In DNA, the CDR3 is TGTGCCAGCAGTTTTAACTACGAGCAGTACTTC. This gives the protein CASSFNYEQYF.

This clone showed up just a few times. This chain connects TRBV11-2 to TRBJ2-7, with D unclear. The V and J ends lost 0 bases and 6 bases respectively, with 15 bases between them. This CDR3 has 15 amino acids. Germline values: CDR1 SGHAT, CDR2 FQNNGV. As DNA, the CDR3 is TGTGCCAGCAGCTTAGACCCCCTACGTAGCTCCGAGCAGTACTTC. It encodes CASSLDPLRSSEQYF.

The sample holds many counts of this clone. V and J are TRBV5-1 and TRBJ2-3; 8 positions agree with TRBD1. Germline V gives CDR1 SGHRS, CDR2 YFSETQ. The CDR3 consists of 15 residues. The trim removed 3 bases at V and 1 base at J, leaving 4 bases unmatched. In DNA, the CDR3 is TGCGCCAGCAGCTCAAGGACAGGGCGCACAGATACGCAGTATTTT. Protein: CASSSRTGRTDTQYF.

Many counts were recorded for this clone. This chain joins TRBV5-5 and TRBJ2-7; a weak D match, TRBD1 (5 bases). V gave up 0 bases and J gave up 2 bases, with 15 bases separating them. The CDR3 consists of 16 residues. Germline V CDR1 and CDR2: SGHKS, YYEKEE (reference sequence). The CDR3 spells CASSLEVGREAYEQYF. The CDR3 nucleotides read TGTGCCAGCAGCTTGGAGGTTGGCAGGGAAGCCTACGAGCAGTACTTC.

The CDR3 DNA is TGTGCCAGCAGTTCAGGCGGGAGGGGTATTTTCGAGCAGTACTTC. Amino acids: CASSSGGRGIFEQYF. The chain is built from TRBV12-3 or TRBV12-4 and TRBJ2-7; 9 nucleotides align to TRBD2. Losses at the gene ends were 4 bases for V and 6 bases for J; bases not matched to a gene: 10. The CDR3 loop spans 15 amino acids.